Each of the 8 T cell receptor beta chains below was sequenced from the same sample in a study of blood T cell repertoires in COVID-19. Sequencing used immunoSEQ multiplex PCR; TCRdb keeps in-frame clones, though not all of them. The sample carries over 250,000 clones, 88% recorded once. The sequenced sample was PBMCs or T cells enriched from blood (not recorded which). These receptors were collected from a woman aged 50 to 60 who had recovered from COVID-19.

As DNA, the CDR3 is TGTGCCAGCAAACAAAACCCTAAACAGGGGTACCAAGAGACCCAGTACTTC. Protein: CASKQNPKQGYQETQYF. The V gene is TRBV27, the J gene TRBJ2-5, with 7 bases lining up with TRBD1. The CDR3 totals 17 residues. J lost 0 bases, V lost 7 bases, and 14 bases had no gene match. Germline V CDR1 and CDR2: MNHEY, SMNVEV (reference sequence).

The chain has TRBV6-1 and TRBJ1-1; TRBD1 matches 7 bases. V lost 3 bases to trimming and J lost 0 bases; unmatched junction nucleotides: 4. Germline assignment: CDR1 MNHNS and CDR2 SASEGT. This CDR3 comprises 15 residues. CDR3 sequence reads: CASSEAGTVNTEAFF. The DNA of the CDR3 is TGTGCCAGCAGTGAGGCCGGGACAGTGAACACTGAAGCTTTCTTT.

The chain links TRBV5-4 to TRBJ1-2, with 10 bases that match TRBD1. The ends lost 0 bases at V and 7 bases at J; junction bases unmatched: 3. Germline-derived CDR1 and CDR2 are SGHNT and YYREEE (reference sequence). The CDR3 spans 14 residues. CDR3 loop: CASSLGQGARGYTF. The CDR3 bases are TGTGCCAGCAGCTTGGGACAGGGGGCTCGTGGCTACACCTTC.

This clone is a singleton in its sample. V usage is TRBV2 and J usage is TRBJ1-6; D unclear. V lost 7 bases, J lost 1 base, and 14 bases lay in between. This CDR3 is built from 16 residues. Germline V gene sequence: CDR1 SNHLY, CDR2 FYNNEI. For the CDR3, the DNA is TGTGCCAGCATCCAGAGGTATAGGTCCTATAATTCACCCCTCCACTTT. Its translation is CASIQRYRSYNSPLHF.

The rearrangement uses TRBV5-3 and TRBJ2-3, with TRBD2 identical over 12 bases. Being an ORF, TRBV5-3 has a function that is uncertain. J gave up 5 bases and V 2 bases, and 9 bases lay outside the gene matches. This CDR3 spans 17 amino acids. The DNA for the CDR3 is TGTGCCAGAAGCTTTACTCTAGCGGGAGGGCCTGAAGATACGCAGTATTTT. This codes for CARSFTLAGGPEDTQYF.

The chain is built from TRBV7-2 and TRBJ2-3, with a tentative D call TRBD2 (6 bases). V was trimmed by 10 bases and J by 4 bases, leaving 18 bases between them. Per germline, CDR1 SGHTA and CDR2 FQGNSA. CDR3 length: 14 residues. The CDR3 loop reads CATGGPQPADTQYF. CDR3 bases: TGTGCCACCGGGGGACCCCAACCCGCAGATACGCAGTATTTT.

The rearrangement joins TRBV29-1 to TRBJ2-7; TRBD2 matches 7 bases. Germline CDR1 SQVTM, CDR2 ANQGSEA. The J segment lost 3 bases and the V segment lost 6 bases, leaving 2 bases of the junction unmatched. This CDR3 has 11 amino acids. CDR3 sequence (DNA): TGCAGCGTAATAGCGGGCTACGAGCAGTACTTC. Amino acid sequence: CSVIAGYEQYF.

The chain recombines TRBV28 with TRBJ2-3; D may be TRBD2 (5 bases). Germline lookup yields CDR1 MDHEN and CDR2 SYDVKM. This CDR3 spans 13 amino acids. Trimming took 6 bases from V and 5 from J, leaving 12 bases between them. CDR3 region: CASRIPGKDTQYF. The DNA of the CDR3 is TGTGCCAGCAGGATCCCCGGGAAAGATACGCAGTATTTT.